Listed below are T cell receptor beta chains from one sample, sequenced in a study of T cell changes during pregnancy in multiple sclerosis. The table came from immunoSEQ multiplex PCR; TCRdb's copy has only in-frame clones and leaves some out. The data contain tens of thousands of clones, more than 85% of them singletons. The specimen was peripheral blood, collected in the first trimester of pregnancy. The receptor source for this set is a female donor with multiple sclerosis, enrolled in a pregnancy study. The CDR3 runs from the conserved cysteine through the conserved F or W. Each record gives: clone size, V gene, D gene, J gene, CDR3 DNA, CDR3 protein. A D gene is named only where the DNA matches it firmly. Size tells how often a clone was seen (once, few, many) or the class of an expanded clone, and some rows leave it out.

clone size: .; V gene: TRBV7-8; D gene: TRBD1; J gene: TRBJ1-3; CDR3 DNA: TGTGCCAGCAGAAAAACGAGGACAGGGAGGTCTGGAAACACCATATATTTT; CDR3 protein: CASRKTRTGRSGNTIYF
clone size: once; V gene: TRBV5-6; D gene: TRBD1; J gene: TRBJ2-3; CDR3 DNA: TGTGCCAGCAGCTTGAGTCCAGGGGGCGCAGATACGCAGTATTTT; CDR3 protein: CASSLSPGGADTQYF
clone size: .; V gene: TRBV5-1; D gene: .; J gene: TRBJ1-5; CDR3 DNA: TGCGCCAGCAGTCTGGAGGGTTATCAGCCCCAGCATTTT; CDR3 protein: CASSLEGYQPQHF
clone size: .; V gene: TRBV2; D gene: .; J gene: TRBJ1-2; CDR3 DNA: TGTGCCAGCAGCGTCGGACAGTCTAACTATGGCTACACCTTC; CDR3 protein: CASSVGQSNYGYTF
clone size: .; V gene: TRBV9; D gene: TRBD1; J gene: TRBJ2-7; CDR3 DNA: TGTGCCAGCAGCGCCGGGACAGAACCCCCGTACGAGCAGTACTTC; CDR3 protein: CASSAGTEPPYEQYF
clone size: .; V gene: TRBV18; D gene: .; J gene: TRBJ1-2; CDR3 DNA: TGTGCCAGCTCACCACCGGCAGGGATGGGCTATGGCTACACCTTC; CDR3 protein: CASSPPAGMGYGYTF
clone size: .; V gene: TRBV6-5; D gene: TRBD2; J gene: TRBJ2-3; CDR3 DNA: TGTGCCAGCAGTTACAGAGGGACTAGCGGCACAGATACGCAGTATTTT; CDR3 protein: CASSYRGTSGTDTQYF
clone size: .; V gene: TRBV9; D gene: TRBD2; J gene: TRBJ2-1; CDR3 DNA: TGTGCCAGCAGCGTAGCTAGCGGGGGGGCATCCTACAATGAGCAGTTCTTC; CDR3 protein: CASSVASGGASYNEQFF
clone size: .; V gene: TRBV6-1; D gene: TRBD1; J gene: TRBJ1-1; CDR3 DNA: TGTGCCAGCAGGGTGGTACAGGGGGCCACTGAAGCTTTCTTT; CDR3 protein: CASRVVQGATEAFF
clone size: .; V gene: TRBV19; D gene: TRBD1; J gene: TRBJ1-2; CDR3 DNA: TGTGCCAGTGGGACAGGGGACGGCACTATCTATGGCTACACCTTC; CDR3 protein: CASGTGDGTIYGYTF
clone size: .; V gene: TRBV4-3; D gene: .; J gene: TRBJ2-1; CDR3 DNA: TGCGCCAGCAGCCAAGGGCGCGGCGGGGTATTTTACAATGAGCAGTTCTTC; CDR3 protein: CASSQGRGGVFYNEQFF
clone size: .; V gene: TRBV5-1; D gene: .; J gene: TRBJ1-1; CDR3 DNA: TGCGCCAGCAGCTTCGTGCAGGGGAACACTGAAGCTTTCTTT; CDR3 protein: CASSFVQGNTEAFF
clone size: .; V gene: TRBV7-9; D gene: .; J gene: TRBJ2-5; CDR3 DNA: TGTGCCAGCGGGGCAGTTGAAGAGACCCAGTACTTC; CDR3 protein: CASGAVEETQYF
clone size: .; V gene: TRBV7-2; D gene: TRBD2; J gene: TRBJ2-7; CDR3 DNA: TGTGCCAGCAGCTTAGAAGCTAGCGGGGGCGACGAGCAGTACTTC; CDR3 protein: CASSLEASGGDEQYF
clone size: .; V gene: TRBV11-3; D gene: .; J gene: TRBJ2-1; CDR3 DNA: TGTGCCAGCAGCCCTTCCTCCTACAATGAGCAGTTCTTC; CDR3 protein: CASSPSSYNEQFF
clone size: .; V gene: TRBV6-4; D gene: .; J gene: TRBJ2-7; CDR3 DNA: TGTGCCAGCAGTGATCATACAGGACCTACTTACGAGCAGTACTTC; CDR3 protein: CASSDHTGPTYEQYF
clone size: .; V gene: TRBV6-5; D gene: TRBD1; J gene: TRBJ1-1; CDR3 DNA: TGTGCCAGCAGTTATAACAGGGGGCTTAGCACTGAAGCTTTCTTT; CDR3 protein: CASSYNRGLSTEAFF
clone size: .; V gene: TRBV5-1; D gene: .; J gene: TRBJ1-2; CDR3 DNA: TGCGCCAGCAGCTTAGAGGAGTCTAACTATGGCTACACCTTC; CDR3 protein: CASSLEESNYGYTF
clone size: .; V gene: TRBV6-5; D gene: .; J gene: TRBJ2-5; CDR3 DNA: TGTGCCAGCAGTTACACCGGGGAGACCCAGTACTTC; CDR3 protein: CASSYTGETQYF
clone size: .; V gene: TRBV5-1; D gene: TRBD1; J gene: TRBJ1-1; CDR3 DNA: TGCGCCAGCAGCGCCCGGACAGGGAGCCGCACTGAAGCTTTCTTT; CDR3 protein: CASSARTGSRTEAFF
clone size: .; V gene: TRBV19; D gene: .; J gene: TRBJ1-1; CDR3 DNA: TGTGCCAGTAGTATAGTCCGCGGCAGGGTGGGGCTCACTGAAGCTTTCTTT; CDR3 protein: CASSIVRGRVGLTEAFF
clone size: .; V gene: TRBV9; D gene: TRBD2; J gene: TRBJ2-3; CDR3 DNA: TGTGCCAGCAGCGTAACTAGCGGCACAGATACGCAGTATTTT; CDR3 protein: CASSVTSGTDTQYF
clone size: .; V gene: TRBV20-1; D gene: .; J gene: TRBJ1-1; CDR3 DNA: TGCAGTGCTAGGTACAAGATTGAAGCTTTCTTT; CDR3 protein: CSARYKIEAFF
clone size: .; V gene: TRBV9; D gene: .; J gene: TRBJ1-3; CDR3 DNA: TGTGCCAGCAGCGTTCGGGTCGCTCAAGACACCATATATTTT; CDR3 protein: CASSVRVAQDTIYF
clone size: .; V gene: TRBV7-3; D gene: .; J gene: TRBJ2-2; CDR3 DNA: TGTGCCAGCAGCCCAAACACCGGGGAGCTGTTTTTT; CDR3 protein: CASSPNTGELFF
clone size: .; V gene: TRBV4-2; D gene: TRBD2; J gene: TRBJ2-3; CDR3 DNA: TGTGCCAGCAGCCAAGATCTAGCGGGGGGGCCAGATACGCAGTATTTT; CDR3 protein: CASSQDLAGGPDTQYF
clone size: .; V gene: TRBV6-1; D gene: TRBD2; J gene: TRBJ2-4; CDR3 DNA: TGTGCCAGCAGTGAAGCGGGGAGGGCAAACATTCAGTACTTC; CDR3 protein: CASSEAGRANIQYF
clone size: .; V gene: TRBV7-3; D gene: .; J gene: TRBJ2-1; CDR3 DNA: TGTGCCAGCAGGAAGAACACAGGCAGCTCCTACAATGAGCAGTTCTTC; CDR3 protein: CASRKNTGSSYNEQFF
clone size: .; V gene: TRBV27; D gene: .; J gene: TRBJ1-5; CDR3 DNA: TGTGCCGCCGGAGAGTTTCTCGAAGATCAGCCCCAGCATTTT; CDR3 protein: CAAGEFLEDQPQHF
clone size: .; V gene: TRBV19; D gene: .; J gene: TRBJ1-2; CDR3 DNA: TGTGCCAGTAGTATTCGGAGTGGCTACACCTTC; CDR3 protein: CASSIRSGYTF
clone size: .; V gene: TRBV15; D gene: .; J gene: TRBJ1-2; CDR3 DNA: TGTGCCACCAGCAGAGGAGGGGGCTATGGCTACACCTTC; CDR3 protein: CATSRGGGYGYTF
clone size: .; V gene: TRBV11-2; D gene: .; J gene: TRBJ2-7; CDR3 DNA: TGTGCCAGCAGCTTATCTACAGGAGCCTACGAGCAGTACTTC; CDR3 protein: CASSLSTGAYEQYF
clone size: .; V gene: TRBV27; D gene: .; J gene: TRBJ1-2; CDR3 DNA: TGTGCCAGCAGCCCCGGGGGGTCCTATGGCTACACCTTC; CDR3 protein: CASSPGGSYGYTF
clone size: .; V gene: TRBV7-3; D gene: .; J gene: TRBJ2-7; CDR3 DNA: TGTGCCAGCAGCTTATCCGCGGGACAGAGCCACGAGCAGTACTTC; CDR3 protein: CASSLSAGQSHEQYF
clone size: .; V gene: TRBV6-5; D gene: .; J gene: TRBJ1-6; CDR3 DNA: TGTGCCAGCAGTTACTCCAGGCGCTCCTATAATTCACCCCTCCACTTT; CDR3 protein: CASSYSRRSYNSPLHF
clone size: .; V gene: TRBV7-8; D gene: TRBD1; J gene: TRBJ2-7; CDR3 DNA: TGTGCCAGCAGCTTAACCAGGGGGAATCCCTACGAGCAGTACTTC; CDR3 protein: CASSLTRGNPYEQYF
clone size: .; V gene: TRBV2; D gene: TRBD2; J gene: TRBJ2-1; CDR3 DNA: TGTGCCAGCGAAGGGGTGGCGGGGGGGCGCGAGCAGTTCTTC; CDR3 protein: CASEGVAGGREQFF
clone size: .; V gene: TRBV18; D gene: TRBD1; J gene: TRBJ1-3; CDR3 DNA: TGTGCCAGCTCACTGGACAGGGCTCCTGGAAACACCATATATTTT; CDR3 protein: CASSLDRAPGNTIYF
clone size: .; V gene: TRBV5-1; D gene: .; J gene: TRBJ1-5; CDR3 DNA: TGCGCCAGCAGCCCGGGACTTACCAATCAGCCCCAGCATTTT; CDR3 protein: CASSPGLTNQPQHF
clone size: .; V gene: TRBV14; D gene: TRBD1; J gene: TRBJ2-7; CDR3 DNA: TGTGCCAGCAGACAGGGGGATAGCGACGAGCAGTACTTC; CDR3 protein: CASRQGDSDEQYF
clone size: few; V gene: TRBV2; D gene: .; J gene: TRBJ1-2; CDR3 DNA: TGTGCCAGCAGGCAGTTTCATGGCTACACCTTC; CDR3 protein: CASRQFHGYTF
clone size: .; V gene: TRBV4-3; D gene: TRBD1; J gene: TRBJ2-7; CDR3 DNA: TGCGCCAGCAGCCAAAGATGGACAGGGTCCTACGAGCAGTACTTC; CDR3 protein: CASSQRWTGSYEQYF
clone size: .; V gene: TRBV6-6; D gene: .; J gene: TRBJ2-7; CDR3 DNA: TGTGCCAGCAGTTACGTCGACACGCTCTACGAGCAGTACTTC; CDR3 protein: CASSYVDTLYEQYF
clone size: .; V gene: TRBV19; D gene: .; J gene: TRBJ1-4; CDR3 DNA: TGTGCCAGTAGTATAGGTCGCGCTAATGAAAAACTGTTTTTT; CDR3 protein: CASSIGRANEKLFF
clone size: .; V gene: TRBV18; D gene: .; J gene: TRBJ1-3; CDR3 DNA: TGTGCCAGCTCACCACTTGGGCAGTCCCGCTCTGGAAACACCATATATTTT; CDR3 protein: CASSPLGQSRSGNTIYF
clone size: .; V gene: TRBV27; D gene: .; J gene: TRBJ2-1; CDR3 DNA: TGTGCCAGCAGTTCCTCTCGGAATGAGCAGTTCTTC; CDR3 protein: CASSSSRNEQFF
clone size: .; V gene: TRBV5-6; D gene: .; J gene: TRBJ1-2; CDR3 DNA: TGTGCCAGCAGCTTGGGAAGGGGCTATGGCTACACCTTC; CDR3 protein: CASSLGRGYGYTF
clone size: .; V gene: TRBV4-2; D gene: TRBD1; J gene: TRBJ1-1; CDR3 DNA: TGTGCCAGCAGCTCCCAGACAGGGCACCGTGAAGCTTTCTTT; CDR3 protein: CASSSQTGHREAFF
clone size: .; V gene: TRBV6-5; D gene: TRBD1; J gene: TRBJ1-3; CDR3 DNA: TGTGCCAGCAGTTTAGGGACAGGGGGCATGAACACCATATATTTT; CDR3 protein: CASSLGTGGMNTIYF
clone size: .; V gene: TRBV27; D gene: TRBD2; J gene: TRBJ2-7; CDR3 DNA: TGTGCCAGCAGTCCATGGGGCGGGGGACGCTCCTACGAGCAGTACTTC; CDR3 protein: CASSPWGGGRSYEQYF
clone size: .; V gene: TRBV7-2; D gene: TRBD1; J gene: TRBJ2-2; CDR3 DNA: TGTGCCAGCAGCCTACCAGGGGGTGGGGAGCTGTTTTTT; CDR3 protein: CASSLPGGGELFF
clone size: .; V gene: TRBV27; D gene: .; J gene: TRBJ1-2; CDR3 DNA: TGTGCCAGCAGTCTCCTCAACGGTCATGGCTACACCTTC; CDR3 protein: CASSLLNGHGYTF
clone size: once; V gene: TRBV6-1; D gene: .; J gene: TRBJ2-7; CDR3 DNA: TGTGCCAGCAGTGATGATAGCGGAAAAACCTACGAGCAGTACTTC; CDR3 protein: CASSDDSGKTYEQYF